The next 32 T cell receptor beta chains were all read from a single sample in a study of T-cell reconstitution after alpha-beta-depleted transplantation in children. Preparation of the TCRbeta library used unique molecular identifiers. TCRdb reprocessed the PCR reads with MiXCR, giving one entry per CDR3 protein. The data contain about 640,000 distinct CDR3 sequences, roughly 15% of them seen just once; the ten biggest clones take up approximately 1%. The specimen was PBMCs from the stem cell graft donor, collected from the stem cell graft. The receptor set was obtained from a human donor who donated a stem cell graft to a child with acute myeloid leukemia.

The J gene is TRBJ1-1, the V gene TRBV29-1; TRBD1 might be the D (5 bases). The CDR3 has 11 residues. Germline-derived CDR1 and CDR2 are SQVTM and ANQGSEA. The CDR3 region has the DNA TGCGGGACCGGGGGGAACACTGAAGCTTTCTTT. The encoded protein is CGTGGNTEAFF.

The chain has TRBV13 and TRBJ1-1, with a possible D match to TRBD1 (6 bases). The CDR3 contains 15 residues. Germline V gives CDR1 PRHDT, CDR2 FYEKMQ (reference sequence). Trimming took 4 bases from V and 5 from J, leaving 17 bases between them. The CDR3 DNA reads TGTGCCAGCAGCTCCACAAGCAGGGGAAGGACTGAAGCTTTCTTT. Its translation is CASSSTSRGRTEAFF.

The table lists this clonotype with many counts. The chain joins TRBV29-1 to TRBJ2-5; weak D call: TRBD1 (5 bases). Trimming cost V 0 bases and J 4 bases, with 15 bases left between them. This CDR3 comprises 15 residues. The germline CDR1 and CDR2 sequences are SQVTM and ANQGSEA. The CDR3 DNA reads TGCAGCGTTGAAGACCGTTTAGCAGGGCCAGAGACCCAGTACTTC. Translated, it gives CSVEDRLAGPETQYF.

This clonotype was observed at least ten times. V usage is TRBV29-1 and J usage is TRBJ2-7; a possible D gene is TRBD2 (7 bases). This CDR3 spans 16 amino acids. Germline loops: CDR1 SQVTM, CDR2 ANQGSEA. V was shortened by 4 bases and J by 0 bases, with 19 bases between the two germline ends. In nucleotides, the CDR3 is TGCAGCGTTGCCCTGGGGGGGACACAGGGCTCCTACGAGCAGTACTTC. Protein: CSVALGGTQGSYEQYF.

This clonotype was counted only a few times. This rearrangement joins TRBV7-2 to TRBJ1-1; TRBD1 agrees at 10 bases. The CDR3 is made up of 15 amino acids. V was pared by 4 bases and J by 5 bases, with 7 bases of the junction left unmatched. CDR1 SGHTA and CDR2 FQGNSA come from the germline V gene. The CDR3 loop reads CASSSDRGIGTEAFF. CDR3 coding DNA: TGTGCCAGCAGCTCGGACAGGGGGATTGGGACTGAAGCTTTCTTT.

This clonotype turned up a few times. The rearrangement uses TRBV4-1 and TRBJ1-5, with a tentative D call TRBD1 (5 bases). The CDR3 spans 17 residues. V lost 0 bases and J lost 4, with 16 bases in between. Germline CDR1 and CDR2: MGHRA and YSYEKL. CDR3 residues: CASSQDPGGRFNQPQHF. The CDR3 DNA sequence: TGCGCCAGCAGCCAAGATCCGGGGGGACGGTTTAATCAGCCCCAGCATTTT.

The sample holds many counts of this clonotype. The chain combines TRBV20-1 with TRBJ1-3, with TRBD1 as a possible D gene (6 bases). The CDR3 is 14 residues long. CDR1 and CDR2 from the germline V gene are DFQATT and SNEGSKA (reference sequence). V was cut by 3 bases and J by 11 bases, with 20 bases left in between. In DNA, the CDR3 is TGCAGTGCTAGGTCTTCCTCCGTAGGGGGGCCCATATATTTT. This codes for CSARSSSVGGPIYF.

This clonotype was recorded many times. Written as DNA, the CDR3 is TGCAGTGCTAGAGTTTCACAGTATAATTCACCCCTCCACTTT. Translated, it gives CSARVSQYNSPLHF. The chain uses TRBV20-1 and TRBJ1-6; no firm D call. Trimming pared 1 base from V and 4 bases from J, leaving 8 bases between. Germline V gene sequence: CDR1 DFQATT, CDR2 SNEGSKA (reference sequence). CDR3 length: 14 amino acids.

This clonotype was found many times. The CDR3 is CSAPPLMATNEKLFF. DNA of the CDR3: TGCAGTGCTCCGCCTCTTATGGCAACTAATGAAAAACTGTTTTTT. The chain has TRBV20-1 and TRBJ1-4; D is undetermined. This CDR3 has 15 amino acids. Trimming took off 5 bases at V and 0 bases at J, with 13 bases between the two ends. The germline gives CDR1 DFQATT, CDR2 SNEGSKA (reference sequence).

This chain connects TRBV2 to TRBJ2-7, with a possible D match to TRBD1 (6 bases). This CDR3 has 15 residues. The germline V and J ends were trimmed by 7 bases and 4 bases, with 20 bases remaining between them. CDR1 SNHLY and CDR2 FYNNEI come from the germline V gene. The CDR3 bases are TGTGCCAGCATAAAAGGCAGGACAGAACCTTACGAGCAGTACTTC. Its protein is CASIKGRTEPYEQYF. The full variable domain, in which reference TRBV2 and TRBJ2-7 provide the parts outside the CDR3, is EPEVTQTPSHQVTQMGQEVILRCVPISNHLYFYWYRQILGQKVEFLVSFYNNEISEKSEIFDDQFSVERPDGSNFTLKIRSTKLEDSAMYFCASIKGRTEPYEQYFGPGTRLTVT.

The chain links TRBV29-1 to TRBJ1-1, with 8 positions matching TRBD1. The CDR3 is made up of 13 amino acids. V lost 6 bases, J lost 1 base, and 4 bases stayed unmatched. Germline-derived CDR1 and CDR2 are SQVTM and ANQGSEA. The CDR3 sequence: CSVNRGTNTEAFF. The CDR3 region has the DNA TGCAGCGTCAACAGGGGGACGAACACTGAAGCTTTCTTT.

The V and J genes are TRBV11-1 and TRBJ1-1; unclear D gene. CDR3 length: 18 amino acids. With 5 bases removed from V and 1 base from J, the gap between germline ends came to 23 bases. The germline gives CDR1 SGHAT, CDR2 FQDESV (reference sequence). The CDR3 sequence: CASSPLKVVEGENTEAFF. The CDR3 DNA follows: TGTGCCAGCAGCCCACTCAAGGTGGTAGAGGGAGAGAACACTGAAGCTTTCTTT.

Only a few counts were recorded for this clonotype. The chain uses TRBV7-9 and TRBJ1-3, with D unclear. The V and J ends lost 3 bases and 0 bases respectively, with 6 bases between them. The length of the CDR3 is 14 residues. Germline CDR1 reads SEHNR; CDR2 reads FQNEAQ (reference sequence). Written as DNA, the CDR3 is TGTGCCAGCAGCTTCTCGGTCTCTGGAAACACCATATATTTT. This codes for CASSFSVSGNTIYF.

Notes on this clonotype: A clone one base away is much larger, so this may be a read error. The chain recombines TRBV20-1 with TRBJ1-5; possibly TRBD1 for D (5 bases). In germline, CDR1 is DFQATT, CDR2 SNEGSKA (reference sequence). The CDR3 sequence is 14 residues long. The ends were cut back, 2 bases at V and 4 bases at J, with 12 bases in the middle. The CDR3 DNA sequence: TGCAGTGCTAGACCCGGGACTAGGAATCAGCCCCAGCATTTT. Amino acid sequence: CSARPGTRNQPQHF.

This clonotype was picked up many times. The chain couples TRBV5-1 to TRBJ2-5, with D hard to call. Germline CDR1 reads SGHRS; CDR2 reads YFSETQ. This CDR3 is built from 15 residues. V dropped 0 bases and J dropped 0 bases, with 9 bases sitting between them. CDR3 sequence: CASSLVQPYQETQYF. Here the CDR3 DNA reads TGCGCCAGCAGCTTGGTTCAGCCGTACCAAGAGACCCAGTACTTC.

In its sample, this clonotype was seen many times. The chain is built from TRBV20-1 and TRBJ2-5, with D tentatively TRBD1 (6 bases). With 1 base removed from V and 5 bases from J, the gap between germline ends came to 17 bases. Germline CDR1 reads DFQATT; CDR2 reads SNEGSKA (reference sequence). This CDR3 is built from 15 residues. The CDR3 bases are TGCAGTGCTAGAGTCAGGGGAAGGCCAAGGGAGACCCAGTACTTC. As protein: CSARVRGRPRETQYF.

This chain links TRBV20-1 with TRBJ2-7; D is ambiguous. CDR3 length: 19 amino acids. The ends were cut back, 3 bases at V and 5 bases at J, with 32 bases in the middle. Germline assignment: CDR1 DFQATT and CDR2 SNEGSKA (reference sequence). Written as DNA, the CDR3 is TGCAGTGCTAGTCCTCCTGTCTTGGGGAATGCGCTAATCACGCACGAGCAGTACTTC. Encoded protein: CSASPPVLGNALITHEQYF.

This clonotype was recorded many times. The rearrangement uses TRBV7-9 and TRBJ2-1; tentative D call: TRBD2 (6 bases). This CDR3 spans 13 amino acids. Germline CDR1 is SEHNR and CDR2 is FQNEAQ (reference sequence). Trimming removed 7 bases at V and 9 bases at J, with 16 bases between. CDR3 DNA: TGTGCCAGCACCCCGGAGGGCCAATCTGAGCAGTTCTTC. This encodes CASTPEGQSEQFF.

This clonotype has only a few counts. The CDR3 DNA reads as TGTGCCAGCAGCTCCTCGATCGGGGAGCTGTTTTTT. Protein: CASSSSIGELFF. The chain recombines TRBV7-2 with TRBJ2-2; D unresolved. The germline V gene encodes CDR1 SGHTA and CDR2 FQGNSA. The length of the CDR3 is 12 residues. The V and J ends lost 4 bases and 7 bases respectively, with 7 bases between them.

V usage is TRBV5-1 and J usage is TRBJ1-5; tentative D call: TRBD1 (5 bases). V shed 7 bases and J shed 6 bases, with 11 bases lying between them. The germline V gene has CDR1 SGHRS and CDR2 YFSETQ. The CDR3 loop spans 12 amino acids. The CDR3 protein is CASATGVQPQHF. CDR3 nucleotides: TGCGCCAGCGCGACGGGGGTTCAGCCCCAGCATTTT.

V is TRBV10-3 and J is TRBJ1-5; D not certain. The V gene lost 11 bases and the J gene lost 3 bases, with 17 bases spanning the gap. This CDR3 is built from 14 residues. Germline CDR1 and CDR2: ENHRY and SYGVKD. In DNA, the CDR3 is TGTGCCGTCGGGAGCTGGTCGGACAATCAGCCCCAGCATTTT. Its translation is CAVGSWSDNQPQHF.

This clonotype was detected many times. J is TRBJ1-6 and V is TRBV10-3; tentative D call: TRBD1 (6 bases). Trimming stripped 6 bases from V and 8 bases from J, with 20 bases between. CDR3 size: 16 residues. Germline lookup yields CDR1 ENHRY and CDR2 SYGVKD. CDR3 DNA: TGTGCCATCAGGTCCCGGGACACGGGGATTTATTCACCCCTCCACTTT. Encoded protein: CAIRSRDTGIYSPLHF.

This clonotype showed up many times. The chain has TRBV29-1 and TRBJ2-1; D is ambiguous. V was trimmed by 1 base and J by 1 base, leaving 14 bases between them. CDR1 and CDR2 (germline): SQVTM, ANQGSEA. The CDR3 length is 16 residues. CDR3 residues: CSVEVLGRKSYNEQFF. CDR3 in DNA: TGCAGCGTTGAAGTCCTGGGCCGGAAATCCTACAATGAGCAGTTCTTC.

The chain employs TRBV10-3 and TRBJ2-1, with 16 nucleotides matching TRBD2. The CDR3 is 21 amino acids. Looked up from germline, CDR1 is ENHRY and CDR2 is SYGVKD. V lost 4 bases and J lost 2; bases outside the gene matches: 14. The CDR3 reads CAISGPSGTSGGAVPYNEQFF. CDR3 DNA sequence: TGTGCCATCAGTGGACCCTCCGGGACTAGCGGGGGGGCTGTTCCCTACAATGAGCAGTTCTTC.

This clonotype turned up a few times. This chain uses TRBV2 with TRBJ2-1, with unresolved D. Per germline, CDR1 SNHLY and CDR2 FYNNEI. V was trimmed by 7 bases and J by 5 bases, leaving 9 bases between them. CDR3 length equals 12 residues. CDR3 residues: CASMNRNNEQFF. The CDR3 DNA reads TGTGCCAGCATGAACAGAAACAATGAGCAGTTCTTC.

The chain links TRBV25-1 to TRBJ2-3; the D is unclear. Germline CDR1 and CDR2: MGHDK and SYGVNS. The CDR3 extends over 11 amino acids. Trimming took 6 bases from V and 2 from J, leaving 3 bases between them. The CDR3 DNA reads as TGTGCCAGCAGAATCACAGATACGCAGTATTTT. The encoded protein is CASRITDTQYF.

In this sample, this clonotype turned up a few times. J is TRBJ2-2 and V is TRBV5-1; no clear D gene. Germline CDR1 is SGHRS and CDR2 is YFSETQ. V lost 0 bases to trimming and J lost 0 bases, with 6 bases between them. The CDR3 totals 15 residues. CDR3 coding DNA: TGCGCCAGCAGCTTGGTACAGACGAACACCGGGGAGCTGTTTTTT. Translating gives CASSLVQTNTGELFF.

This clonotype was counted many times. The chain recombines TRBV20-1 with TRBJ2-6; D gene uncertain. Germline V gene data show CDR1 as DFQATT and CDR2 as SNEGSKA (reference sequence). Trimming left V 1 base short and J 0 bases short, with 7 bases between. This CDR3 comprises 15 residues. The CDR3 region has the DNA TGCAGTGCTAGAGGCCCGGACTCTGGGGCCAACGTCCTGACTTTC. This translates into CSARGPDSGANVLTF.

The rearrangement joins TRBV5-4 to TRBJ2-2; D ambiguous. Trimming removed 4 bases at V and 1 base at J, with 11 bases between. CDR3 length: 15 amino acids. Looked up from germline, CDR1 is SGHNT and CDR2 is YYREEE (reference sequence). The CDR3 spells CASSHPDQNTGELFF. CDR3 nucleotides: TGTGCCAGCAGCCATCCGGACCAGAACACCGGGGAGCTGTTTTTT.

Remarks on this clonotype: Since a much larger clone is just one base distant, this may be a read error. The V and J genes are TRBV7-4 and TRBJ2-7; no clear D. The V gene lost 5 bases and the J gene lost 6 bases, with 14 bases spanning the gap. The V gene's germline CDR1 is SGHVT and CDR2 SQSDAQ. There are 13 residues in the CDR3. The CDR3 nucleotides read TGTGCCAGCAGCCCCCGGAAAGGGCTCGAGCAGTACTTC. The encoded protein is CASSPRKGLEQYF.

The chain uses TRBV7-9 and TRBJ1-1; D unresolved. There are 17 residues in the CDR3. Trimming removed 4 bases from V and 0 bases from J, with 18 bases in between. From germline, CDR1 is SEHNR and CDR2 FQNEAQ (reference sequence). The CDR3, as DNA: TGTGCCAGCAGCTCCATTCATCAGAGAACGATGAACACTGAAGCTTTCTTT. Protein: CASSSIHQRTMNTEAFF.

This clonotype has a count of ten or more. The J gene is TRBJ2-1, the V gene TRBV10-3; D remains ambiguous. Trimming cost V 6 bases and J 5 bases, with 14 bases left between them. Germline CDR1 is ENHRY and CDR2 is SYGVKD. This CDR3 has 14 amino acids. Written as DNA, the CDR3 is TGTGCCATCAGCGGAGTCCGGACCAACAATGAGCAGTTCTTC. Its translation is CAISGVRTNNEQFF.